The 17 T cell receptor beta chains below come from one sample, sequenced in a study of CD8 T cells in ankylosing spondylitis. MiXCR, run by TCRdb on the 5' RACE reads, gives a single entry per CDR3 protein. The sample contains 100,000 to 150,000 distinct CDR3 sequences, around 9% of which appear only once. The sample was blood, either unsorted or a sorted T cell fraction (not recorded which). Receptor source: a male donor with ankylosing spondylitis or in good health (not recorded which).

CDR3 in DNA: TGCGCCAGCACTGATAGCGGGGCCTCCTACGAGCAGTACTTC. Translating gives CASTDSGASYEQYF. The V call is TRBV10-2, the J call TRBJ2-7, with 8 bases aligning to TRBD2. Germline lookup yields CDR1 WSHSY and CDR2 SAAADI. The CDR3 runs to 14 residues. With V trimmed by 7 bases and J by 0 bases, 5 bases remained unmatched.

J is TRBJ2-3 and V is TRBV20-1, with D possibly matching TRBD2 (5 bases). The germline gives CDR1 DFQATT, CDR2 SNEGSKA (reference sequence). The CDR3 sequence is 13 residues long. Trimming stripped 6 bases from V and 7 bases from J, with 17 bases between. As DNA, the CDR3 is TGCAGTGCCACCCTCCTGGGAGCAAATACGCAGTATTTT. It yields the protein CSATLLGANTQYF.

The table lists this clonotype with many counts. The gene calls are TRBV12-3 or TRBV12-4 and TRBJ2-3; D could derive from TRBD1 or TRBD2 (5 bases each). This CDR3 has 15 residues. V lost 1 base and J lost 4, with 12 bases in between. In DNA, the CDR3 is TGTGCCAGCAGTTTAGGGGGGAGTGGGGCAGATACGCAGTATTTT. Translation gives CASSLGGSGADTQYF.

The rearrangement joins TRBV7-2 to TRBJ2-3, with 9 bases lining up with TRBD1. CDR1 SGHTA and CDR2 FQGNSA come from the germline V gene. Trimming took 5 bases from V and 4 from J; bases not matched to a gene: 7. The CDR3 has 15 amino acids. CDR3 amino acids: CASSRTGQGADTQYF. DNA of the CDR3: TGTGCCAGCAGCAGAACGGGACAGGGAGCAGATACGCAGTATTTT.

This clonotype was found many times. J is TRBJ2-2 and V is TRBV11-1; unclear D gene. The germline V gene has CDR1 SGHAT and CDR2 FQDESV (reference sequence). The CDR3 loop spans 11 amino acids. Between the trimmed V and J ends, which lost 5 bases and 11 bases, there was a span of 9 bases. CDR3 sequence reads: CASSPPGELFF. DNA of the CDR3: TGTGCCAGCAGCCCGCCTGGAGAGCTGTTTTTT.

The rearrangement links TRBV4-1 to TRBJ2-5; D gene uncertain. Germline V gene lookup returns CDR1 MGHRA and CDR2 YSYEKL. V dropped 3 bases and J dropped 5 bases, with 10 bases sitting between them. The CDR3 sequence is 13 residues long. CDR3: CASSHGVGETQYF. CDR3 DNA sequence: TGCGCCAGCAGCCATGGTGTGGGGGAGACCCAGTACTTC.

The table lists this clonotype with many counts. The rearrangement links TRBV20-1 to TRBJ2-7; maybe TRBD1 (5 bases). This CDR3 region has 13 residues. V gave up 1 base and J gave up 1 base, with 8 bases separating them. Looked up from germline, CDR1 is DFQATT and CDR2 is SNEGSKA (reference sequence). DNA for the CDR3: TGCAGTGCTAGAGGCAGGGTATCCTACGAGCAGTACTTC. This codes for CSARGRVSYEQYF.

This clonotype has only a few counts. The chain is built from TRBV12-3 or TRBV12-4 and TRBJ2-3; tentative D call: TRBD2 (6 bases). V was clipped by 3 bases and J by 2 bases, with 21 bases between them. CDR3 length: 18 amino acids. The CDR3 reads CASSFQLRLVSTTDTQYF. The CDR3, as DNA: TGTGCCAGCAGTTTCCAGCTACGACTAGTTTCAACCACAGATACGCAGTATTTT.

The gene calls are TRBV5-4 and TRBJ2-3; no reliable D call. The CDR3 runs to 14 residues. Germline assignment: CDR1 SGHNT and CDR2 YYREEE (reference sequence). The V and J ends lost 0 bases and 4 bases respectively, with 9 bases between them. CDR3 DNA: TGTGCCAGCAGCTTGGACAAAAGGGCAGATACGCAGTATTTT. Its translation is CASSLDKRADTQYF.

This clonotype was recorded many times. The chain couples TRBV3-1 to TRBJ2-1, with 11 bases that match TRBD2. Germline CDR1 reads LGHDT; CDR2 reads YNNKEL (reference sequence). The V and J ends lost 1 base and 5 bases, in that order; junction bases with no gene match: 4. The CDR3 has 16 residues. CDR3 loop: CASSQAGTSGNNEQFF. CDR3 nucleotides: TGTGCCAGCAGCCAAGCCGGGACTAGCGGTAACAATGAGCAGTTCTTC.

The CDR3 region is CASSWGTSVNKREQYF. The CDR3 nucleotides read TGCGCCAGCAGCTGGGGGACTAGCGTCAACAAAAGGGAGCAGTACTTC. The rearrangement links TRBV5-1 to TRBJ2-7, with 10 positions matching TRBD2. The CDR3 sequence is 16 residues long. The J segment lost 7 bases and the V segment lost 3 bases, leaving 13 bases of the junction unmatched. The V gene's germline CDR1 is SGHRS and CDR2 YFSETQ. The variable domain in full, with the rest retrieved from reference TRBV5-1 and TRBJ2-7, is KAGVTQTPRYLIKTRGQQVTLSCSPISGHRSVSWYQQTPGQGLQFLFEYFSETQRNKGNFPGRFSGRQFSNSRSEMNVSTLELGDSALYLCASSWGTSVNKREQYFGPGTRLTVT.

This clonotype was picked up a small number of times. The V and J genes are TRBV5-4 and TRBJ2-2; TRBD2 aligns across 10 bases. The J segment lost 3 bases and the V segment lost 2 bases, leaving 13 bases of the junction unmatched. CDR3 length equals 19 residues. The germline CDR1 and CDR2 sequences are SGHNT and YYREEE (reference sequence). The DNA for the CDR3 is TGTGCCAGCAGCTTTCCTAGCGGGAGTCTCGGCGCGGACACCGGGGAGCTGTTTTTT. It is translated as CASSFPSGSLGADTGELFF. The full variable domain, with the rest looked up from reference TRBV5-4 and TRBJ2-2, is ETGVTQSPTHLIKTRGQQVTLRCSSQSGHNTVSWYQQALGQGPQFIFQYYREEENGRGNFPPRFSGLQFPNYSSELNVNALELDDSALYLCASSFPSGSLGADTGELFFGEGSRLTVL.

This clonotype was recorded many times. The chain employs TRBV12-3 or TRBV12-4 and TRBJ2-3; D unclear. Trimming removed 5 bases from V and 0 bases from J, with 6 bases in between. The CDR3 has 13 residues. The chain's CDR3 is CASSQRSTDTQYF. The CDR3 DNA reads TGTGCCAGCAGTCAACGGAGCACAGATACGCAGTATTTT.

This clonotype came up many times. The chain links TRBV4-2 to TRBJ2-4; no definite D call. The V end was cut by 0 bases, the J end by 7 bases, with 16 bases between. The CDR3 sequence is 16 residues long. Germline V gene sequence: CDR1 LGHNA, CDR2 YNFKEQ. The CDR3 is CASSQDINSPRNIQYF. The CDR3 DNA follows: TGTGCCAGCAGCCAAGATATTAACAGCCCTAGGAACATTCAGTACTTC.

As to this clonotype: A single base separates this from a much larger clone, so it may be a read error. V gene TRBV9 combines with J gene TRBJ2-1; weak D call: TRBD1 (5 bases). V shed 3 bases and J shed 3 bases, with 10 bases lying between them. This CDR3 region has 14 residues. Germline loops: CDR1 SGDLS, CDR2 YYNGEE. CDR3 nucleotide sequence: TGTGCCAGCAGCGCCCAGGACATCTACAATGAGCAGTTCTTC. Translation gives CASSAQDIYNEQFF.

This clonotype was found many times. This chain uses TRBV20-1 with TRBJ2-5; 14 positions agree with TRBD2. The CDR3 sequence is 19 residues long. Germline-derived CDR1 and CDR2 are DFQATT and SNEGSKA (reference sequence). V lost 6 bases and J lost 5; bases outside the gene matches: 20. CDR3 DNA sequence: TGCAGTGCCCCCCAATTCGGACTAGCGGGAGGATTTGGGAGGGAGACCCAGTACTTC. This codes for CSAPQFGLAGGFGRETQYF.

This clonotype was seen many times. The V gene is TRBV9, the J gene TRBJ2-7, with D possibly being TRBD1 or TRBD2 (6 bases each). CDR1 SGDLS and CDR2 YYNGEE come from the germline V gene. Trimming pared 4 bases from V and 3 bases from J, leaving 14 bases between. CDR3 length: 14 amino acids. CDR3 region: CASSPAGQVYEQYF. The DNA for the CDR3 is TGTGCCAGCAGCCCCGCGGGACAAGTCTACGAGCAGTACTTC.